Shown below are 29 T cell receptor beta chains from a single sample sequenced in a study of regulatory T cells in long-lasting Graves disease. As to time point: persistent/refractory GD, antithyroid drugs over 5 years with positive TRAb. The TCR library was made from RNA extracted from PBMCs. Relying on iRepertoire HTBI primers and Arm-PCR of CDR3 regions, the team built TCR beta libraries. TCRdb recomputed calls from the multiplex PCR reads with MiXCR, one row per CDR3 protein. The repertoire includes hundreds of thousands of distinct CDR3 sequences, 25% to 35% of them detected once, and about two fifths sits in the top ten. This material consisted of peripheral blood mononuclear cells (PBMCs), taken when the disease was refractory, from a patient treated with antithyroid drugs. Source of these receptors: a female donor with Graves disease.

This clonotype was seen a few times. This chain uses TRBV5-1 with TRBJ2-7, with D possibly matching TRBD1 (5 bases). Trimming cost V 1 base and J 6 bases, with 20 bases left between them. CDR1 and CDR2 (germline): SGHRS, YFSETQ. This CDR3 has 16 amino acids. In DNA, the CDR3 is TGCGCCAGCAGCTTGCTTCGGCAGGGTGGGTCTCTCGAGCAGTACTTC. Its translation is CASSLLRQGGSLEQYF.

This clonotype was picked up a small number of times. V gene TRBV6-1 combines with J gene TRBJ1-6; TRBD1 matches at 11 bases. With V trimmed by 7 bases and J by 9 bases, 11 bases remained unmatched. There are 16 residues in the CDR3. CDR1 MNHNS and CDR2 SASEGT come from the germline V gene. Here the CDR3 DNA reads TGTGCCAGCATCCCGGAGGGTGGACAGGGGGCTTCACCCCTCCACTTT. Translated: CASIPEGGQGASPLHF.

This clonotype was counted a single time. This chain joins TRBV20-1 and TRBJ2-7, with D perhaps TRBD1 or TRBD2 (7 bases each). The V gene lost 6 bases and the J gene lost 6 bases, with 18 bases spanning the gap. Germline assignment: CDR1 DFQATT and CDR2 SNEGSKA (reference sequence). The CDR3 extends over 13 amino acids. The CDR3 spells CSASTGTKGEQYF. CDR3 nucleotides: TGCAGTGCCTCGACAGGGACTAAGGGCGAGCAGTACTTC.

This clonotype came up many times. This sequence joins TRBV2 and TRBJ1-5, with D perhaps matching TRBD1 (5 bases). V was clipped by 2 bases and J by 1 base, with 12 bases between them. Per the germline V gene, CDR1 is SNHLY and CDR2 is FYNNEI. This CDR3 is 16 amino acids long. Here the CDR3 reads CASSESLGRSNQPQHF. CDR3 nucleotide sequence: TGTGCCAGCAGTGAATCATTGGGACGGAGCAATCAGCCCCAGCATTTT.

This clonotype was observed a few times. One base away lies a much larger clone, so this may be a sequencing read error. The rearrangement links TRBV27 to TRBJ1-6, with 9 positions matching TRBD1. CDR1 and CDR2 (germline): MNHEY, SMNVEV (reference sequence). The CDR3 sequence is 18 residues long. CDR3 DNA sequence: TGTGCCAGCAATTTATTATCTCCGGGACAGGGAGCGAATTCACCCCTCCACTTT. Protein product: CASNLLSPGQGANSPLHF.

This clonotype was seen at least ten times. The DNA of the CDR3 is TGTGCCAGCAACCCTTACAGAGCAGGGAACACTGAAGCTTTCTTT. This codes for CASNPYRAGNTEAFF. This chain uses TRBV28 with TRBJ1-1; D uncertain. CDR3 length: 15 residues. Germline V gives CDR1 MDHEN, CDR2 SYDVKM. V dropped 7 bases and J dropped 1 base, with 16 bases sitting between them.

This clonotype came up many times. The J gene is TRBJ1-2, the V gene TRBV6-1; D possibly corresponds to TRBD1 (6 bases). The germline gives CDR1 MNHNS, CDR2 SASEGT. Deletions cut 6 bases from V and 4 bases from J, with 9 bases between. This CDR3 has 12 residues. The CDR3 coding sequence is TGTGCCAGCAGACAGGGAACCTATGGCTACACCTTC. This encodes CASRQGTYGYTF.

This clonotype was found a few times. The chain uses TRBV5-1 and TRBJ1-1; TRBD1 agrees at 9 bases. Germline loops: CDR1 SGHRS, CDR2 YFSETQ. The trim removed 4 bases at V and 1 base at J, leaving 2 bases unmatched. The CDR3 is made up of 14 amino acids. In DNA, the CDR3 is TGCGCCAGCAGCAGGACAGGGGCGAACACTGAAGCTTTCTTT. Encoded protein: CASSRTGANTEAFF.

The rearrangement links TRBV3-1 to TRBJ2-4; 12 bases match TRBD2. Germline-derived CDR1 and CDR2 are LGHDT and YNNKEL (reference sequence). This CDR3 has 15 residues. Unmatched junction bases numbered 2, after V lost 1 base and J lost 7 bases. The CDR3, as DNA: TGTGCCAGCAGCCAAGCACTAGCGGGAGGCAACATTCAGTACTTC. Its protein is CASSQALAGGNIQYF.

The rearrangement links TRBV7-9 to TRBJ2-7; D might be TRBD1 (5 bases). This CDR3 has 15 residues. Per germline, CDR1 SEHNR and CDR2 FQNEAQ (reference sequence). V dropped 2 bases and J dropped 5 bases, with 16 bases sitting between them. The chain's CDR3 is CASSLSTGHNHEQYF. The CDR3 nucleotides are TGTGCCAGCAGCTTAAGCACCGGACATAACCACGAGCAGTACTTC.

This clonotype was found many times. The chain combines TRBV12-3 or TRBV12-4 with TRBJ2-7, with 9 bases aligning to TRBD1. The junction had 6 bases not matched to a gene; V was cut back by 6 bases and J by 3 bases. This CDR3 contains 14 residues. The CDR3 sequence: CASSVQGARYEQYF. CDR3 bases: TGTGCCAGCAGCGTACAGGGGGCGCGCTACGAGCAGTACTTC.

The chain carries TRBV6-2 or TRBV6-3 and TRBJ1-2, with unresolved D. The CDR3 runs to 13 residues. CDR1 is MNHEY and CDR2 is SVGEGT in the germline V gene. The V gene lost 0 bases and the J gene lost 8 bases, with 10 bases spanning the gap. CDR3 residues: CASSYSTAWGYTF. Written as DNA, the CDR3 is TGTGCCAGCAGTTACTCTACAGCCTGGGGCTACACCTTC.

The chain has TRBV6-1 and TRBJ1-3; no clear D gene. This CDR3 is built from 14 residues. CDR1 is MNHNS and CDR2 is SASEGT in the germline V gene. Trimming pared 7 bases from V and 7 bases from J, leaving 17 bases between. The CDR3: CASTQGRNRNTIYF. The CDR3 bases are TGTGCCAGCACCCAAGGCCGAAATAGGAACACCATATATTTT.

This rearrangement joins TRBV27 to TRBJ2-7; weak D call: TRBD1 (5 bases). Germline V CDR1 and CDR2: MNHEY, SMNVEV (reference sequence). Trimming took 3 bases from V and 9 from J, leaving 9 bases between them. The CDR3 totals 11 residues. The CDR3 loop reads CASSFGRGQYF. The CDR3 DNA follows: TGTGCCAGCAGTTTCGGTAGGGGGCAGTACTTC.

Many counts were recorded for this clonotype. The rearrangement links TRBV6-1 to TRBJ2-7; D gene uncertain. The CDR3 is made up of 15 amino acids. The ends were cut back, 5 bases at V and 0 bases at J, with 14 bases in the middle. The germline V gene has CDR1 MNHNS and CDR2 SASEGT. In DNA form, the CDR3 reads TGTGCCAGCAGTACTGGACGCAAGATCTCCTACGAGCAGTACTTC. Protein sequence: CASSTGRKISYEQYF.

This clonotype was detected a few times. The chain couples TRBV29-1 to TRBJ1-1, with D perhaps matching TRBD1 (6 bases). Germline V lookup: CDR1 SQVTM, CDR2 ANQGSEA. V shed 7 bases and J shed 2 bases, with 14 bases lying between them. CDR3 length: 13 amino acids. The CDR3 DNA reads TGCAGCGCTGCAGGGGCTCAAAACACTGAAGCTTTCTTT. It codes for CSAAGAQNTEAFF.

The rearrangement links TRBV7-6 to TRBJ1-6; 7 nucleotides align to TRBD1. The CDR3 sequence is 17 residues long. Trimming took 4 bases from V and 7 from J; bases not matched to a gene: 13. Germline loops: CDR1 SGHVS, CDR2 FNYEAQ. The CDR3 DNA sequence: TGTGCCAGCAGCTCCGCCGGACAGGAAACTTTGAATTCACCCCTCCACTTT. Translation gives CASSSAGQETLNSPLHF. Together with reference TRBV7-6 and TRBJ1-6, the CDR3 gives the full variable domain: GAGVSQSPRYKVTKRGQDVALRCDPISGHVSLYWYRQALGQGPEFLTYFNYEAQQDKSGLPNDRFSAERPEGSISTLTIQRTEQRDSAMYRCASSSAGQETLNSPLHFGNGTRLTVT.

The J gene is TRBJ2-7, the V gene TRBV7-2; the D is unclear. V dropped 1 base and J dropped 0 bases, with 10 bases sitting between them. This CDR3 contains 15 residues. Germline loops: CDR1 SGHTA, CDR2 FQGNSA. The CDR3 DNA sequence: TGTGCCAGCAGCTTAGACGAGGCACGCTCCTACGAGCAGTACTTC. It translates to CASSLDEARSYEQYF.

The CDR3 sequence: CASWLQPSGANVLTF. The CDR3 region has the DNA TGTGCCAGCTGGTTGCAGCCCTCTGGGGCCAACGTCCTGACTTTC. This chain joins TRBV12-3 or TRBV12-4 and TRBJ2-6; unclear D gene. V gave up 8 bases and J gave up 0 bases, with 11 bases separating them. CDR3 length: 15 residues.

This sequence joins TRBV19 and TRBJ2-4, with D perhaps assigned TRBD1 or TRBD2 (5 bases each). The germline V and J ends were trimmed by 4 bases and 6 bases, with 16 bases remaining between them. Per germline, CDR1 LNHDA and CDR2 SQIVND (reference sequence). The CDR3 loop spans 15 amino acids. The CDR3 spells CASSRGPTGGNIQYF. CDR3 in DNA: TGTGCCAGTAGTAGGGGACCCACCGGCGGAAACATTCAGTACTTC.

The chain has TRBV30 and TRBJ2-7, with a weak D call TRBD2 (5 bases). V gave up 4 bases and J gave up 6 bases, with 13 bases separating them. The CDR3 totals 12 residues. The V gene's germline CDR1 is GTSNPN and CDR2 SVGIG (reference sequence). The CDR3 protein is CAWTLGRGEQYF. The CDR3, as DNA: TGTGCCTGGACCCTCGGACGGGGCGAGCAGTACTTC.

The chain recombines TRBV9 with TRBJ1-6, with TRBD1 identical over 8 bases. Trimming took 3 bases from V and 7 from J; bases not matched to a gene: 9. The germline V gene encodes CDR1 SGDLS and CDR2 YYNGEE. The CDR3 length is 16 residues. CDR3: CASSDTGGVENSPLHF. The CDR3 DNA reads as TGTGCCAGCAGCGATACAGGGGGAGTGGAGAATTCACCCCTCCACTTT.

The chain links TRBV28 to TRBJ2-7; 8 positions agree with TRBD2. Germline loops: CDR1 MDHEN, CDR2 SYDVKM. The CDR3 sequence is 14 residues long. Trimming cost V 5 bases and J 6 bases; bases outside gene matches: 9. CDR3 sequence reads: CASSQAGVLVEQYF. CDR3 DNA sequence: TGTGCCAGCAGTCAAGCGGGAGTCCTTGTCGAGCAGTACTTC.

The chain joins TRBV12-3 or TRBV12-4 to TRBJ2-5, with 13 bases lining up with TRBD2. The CDR3 has 17 residues. The junction had 11 bases not matched to a gene; V was cut back by 3 bases and J by 7 bases. The CDR3 spells CASSLRTSGSVLGTQYF. The DNA for the CDR3 is TGTGCCAGCAGTTTGAGGACTAGCGGGAGTGTCTTGGGGACCCAGTACTTC.

The rearrangement links TRBV7-9 to TRBJ2-2, with 9 positions matching TRBD2. V dropped 5 bases and J dropped 8; count of bases not matched to a gene: 15. The V gene's germline CDR1 is SEHNR and CDR2 FQNEAQ (reference sequence). The CDR3 extends over 17 amino acids. The CDR3 nucleotides read TGTGCCAGCAGCCCCTCCGGATCAGCGGGAGGCGCTGGGGAGCTGTTTTTT. It encodes CASSPSGSAGGAGELFF.

This clonotype was counted only a few times. The V and J genes are TRBV2 and TRBJ1-2; 9 bases map to TRBD1. The CDR3 is made up of 15 amino acids. The V gene end was trimmed by 0 bases and the J gene end by 7 bases; junction bases not matched to a gene: 6. Germline CDR1 SNHLY, CDR2 FYNNEI. The CDR3 region is CASSEAGGDRAGYTF. CDR3 sequence (DNA): TGTGCCAGCAGTGAAGCGGGGGGGGACAGGGCTGGCTACACCTTC.

This clonotype was counted between two and nine times. The chain joins TRBV5-1 to TRBJ2-7, with D hard to call. The CDR3 consists of 11 residues. Germline CDR1 is SGHRS and CDR2 is YFSETQ. Trimming shortened V by 0 bases and J by 8 bases, and 6 bases separated the two germline ends. The CDR3 region is CASSLEAKQYF. The DNA of the CDR3 is TGCGCCAGCAGCTTGGAGGCAAAGCAGTACTTC.

This clonotype was seen repeatedly, ten times or more. This rearrangement joins TRBV2 to TRBJ1-1, with D possibly being TRBD1 (5 bases). The CDR3 totals 12 residues. The V gene lost 3 bases and the J gene lost 11 bases, with 13 bases spanning the gap. Germline CDR1 is SNHLY and CDR2 is FYNNEI. CDR3 nucleotide sequence: TGTGCCAGCAGTGAGCTAGGGGTGGGGGCTTTCTTT. Translated, it gives CASSELGVGAFF.

This clonotype has more than one count but fewer than ten. The chain combines TRBV29-1 with TRBJ2-7, with unresolved D. Germline CDR1 is SQVTM and CDR2 is ANQGSEA. The CDR3 covers 12 residues. V was pared by 4 bases and J by 5 bases, with 12 bases between. CDR3 nucleotide sequence: TGCAGCGTTGTCGGACCGGCGGACGAGCAGTACTTC. Protein product: CSVVGPADEQYF.